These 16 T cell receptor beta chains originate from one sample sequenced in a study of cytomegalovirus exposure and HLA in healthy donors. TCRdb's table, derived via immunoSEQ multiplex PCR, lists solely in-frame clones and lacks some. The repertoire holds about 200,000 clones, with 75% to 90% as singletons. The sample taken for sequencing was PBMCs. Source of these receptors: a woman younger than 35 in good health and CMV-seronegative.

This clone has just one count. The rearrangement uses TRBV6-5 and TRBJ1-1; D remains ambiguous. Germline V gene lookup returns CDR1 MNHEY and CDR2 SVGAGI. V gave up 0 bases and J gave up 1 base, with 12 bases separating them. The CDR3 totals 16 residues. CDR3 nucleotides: TGTGCCAGCAGTTACTCGAGCGGTTGGGGGAACACTGAAGCTTTCTTT. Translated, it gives CASSYSSGWGNTEAFF.

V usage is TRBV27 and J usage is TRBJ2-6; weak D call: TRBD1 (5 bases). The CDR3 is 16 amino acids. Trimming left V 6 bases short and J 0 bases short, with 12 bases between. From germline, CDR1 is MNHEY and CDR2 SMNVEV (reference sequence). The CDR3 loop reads CASSAYRNSGANVLTF. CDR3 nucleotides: TGTGCCAGCAGCGCATACAGGAACTCTGGGGCCAACGTCCTGACTTTC.

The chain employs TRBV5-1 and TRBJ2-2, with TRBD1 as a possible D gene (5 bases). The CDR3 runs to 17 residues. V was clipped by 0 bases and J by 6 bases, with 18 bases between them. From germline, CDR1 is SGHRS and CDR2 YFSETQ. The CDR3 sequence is CASSLVGQTIYAGELFF. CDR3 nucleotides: TGCGCCAGCAGCTTGGTCGGACAAACGATATACGCCGGGGAGCTGTTTTTT.

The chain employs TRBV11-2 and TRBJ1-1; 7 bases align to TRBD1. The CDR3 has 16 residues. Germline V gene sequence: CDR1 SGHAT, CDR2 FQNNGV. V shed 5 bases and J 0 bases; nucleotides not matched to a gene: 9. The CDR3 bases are TGTGCCAGCAGCATAAAGACGACAGGGATGAACACTGAAGCTTTCTTT. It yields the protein CASSIKTTGMNTEAFF.

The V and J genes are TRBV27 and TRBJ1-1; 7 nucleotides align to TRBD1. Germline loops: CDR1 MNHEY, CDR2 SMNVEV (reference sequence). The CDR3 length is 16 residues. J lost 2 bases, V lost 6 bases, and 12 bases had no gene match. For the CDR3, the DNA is TGTGCCAGCAGCTCCCCGACAGGGTCAAGTAACACTGAAGCTTTCTTT. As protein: CASSSPTGSSNTEAFF.

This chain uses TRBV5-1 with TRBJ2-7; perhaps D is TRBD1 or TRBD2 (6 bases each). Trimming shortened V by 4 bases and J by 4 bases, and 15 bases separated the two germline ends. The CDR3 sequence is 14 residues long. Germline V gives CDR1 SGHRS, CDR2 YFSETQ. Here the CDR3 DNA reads TGCGCCAGCAGCCCTCGTGGGGGGCTGTACGAGCAGTACTTC. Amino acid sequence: CASSPRGGLYEQYF.

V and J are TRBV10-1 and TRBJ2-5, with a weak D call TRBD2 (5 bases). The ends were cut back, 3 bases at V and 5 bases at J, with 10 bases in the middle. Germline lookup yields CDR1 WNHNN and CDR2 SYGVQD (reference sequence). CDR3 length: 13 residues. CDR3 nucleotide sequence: TGCGCCAGCAGTGATGACGGGGATGAGACCCAGTACTTC. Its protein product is CASSDDGDETQYF.

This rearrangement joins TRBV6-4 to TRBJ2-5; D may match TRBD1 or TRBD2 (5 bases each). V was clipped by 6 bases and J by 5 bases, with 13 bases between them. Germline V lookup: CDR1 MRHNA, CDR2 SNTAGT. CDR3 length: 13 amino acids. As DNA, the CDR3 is TGTGCCAGCAGCCCCGACTGGGGGGAGACCCAGTACTTC. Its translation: CASSPDWGETQYF.

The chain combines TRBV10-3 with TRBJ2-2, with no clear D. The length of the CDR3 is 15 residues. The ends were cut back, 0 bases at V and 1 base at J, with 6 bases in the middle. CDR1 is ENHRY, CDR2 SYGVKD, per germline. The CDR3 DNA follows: TGTGCCATCAGTGAGTCTTCAGTGAACACCGGGGAGCTGTTTTTT. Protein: CAISESSVNTGELFF.

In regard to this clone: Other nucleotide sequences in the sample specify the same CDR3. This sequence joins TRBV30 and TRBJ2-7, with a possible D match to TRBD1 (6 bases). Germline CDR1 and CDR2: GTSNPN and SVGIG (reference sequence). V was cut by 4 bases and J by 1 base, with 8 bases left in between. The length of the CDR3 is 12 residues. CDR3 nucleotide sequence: TGTGCCTGGATGACAGGTTCCTACGAGCAGTACTTC. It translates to CAWMTGSYEQYF.

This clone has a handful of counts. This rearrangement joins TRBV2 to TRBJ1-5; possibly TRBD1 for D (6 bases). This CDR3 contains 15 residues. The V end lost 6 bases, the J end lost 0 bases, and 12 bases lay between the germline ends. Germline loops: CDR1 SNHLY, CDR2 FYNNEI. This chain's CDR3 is CASRLQGNSNQPQHF. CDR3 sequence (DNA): TGTGCCAGCAGGTTACAGGGAAATAGCAATCAGCCCCAGCATTTT.

This CDR3 is CASSLRAMNTEAFF. The DNA for the CDR3 is TGTGCCAGCAGTTTAAGGGCGATGAACACTGAAGCTTTCTTT. The V and J genes are TRBV28 and TRBJ1-1; D remains ambiguous. The CDR3 runs to 14 residues. V was pared by 2 bases and J by 0 bases, with 7 bases between. Germline V CDR1 and CDR2: MDHEN, SYDVKM.

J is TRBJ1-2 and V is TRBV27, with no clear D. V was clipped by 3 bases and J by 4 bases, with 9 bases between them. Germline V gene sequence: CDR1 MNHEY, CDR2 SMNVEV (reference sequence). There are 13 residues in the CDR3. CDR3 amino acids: CASSFRQFYGYTF. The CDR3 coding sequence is TGTGCCAGCAGTTTCCGACAATTCTATGGCTACACCTTC.

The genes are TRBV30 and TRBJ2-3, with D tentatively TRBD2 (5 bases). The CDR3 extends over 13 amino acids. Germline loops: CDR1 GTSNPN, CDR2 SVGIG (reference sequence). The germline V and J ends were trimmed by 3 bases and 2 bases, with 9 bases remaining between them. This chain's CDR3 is CAWSGGLTDTQYF. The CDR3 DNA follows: TGTGCCTGGAGCGGAGGACTCACAGATACGCAGTATTTT.

This CDR3 reads CATSRSLGQPQHF. CDR3 nucleotides: TGTGCCACCAGCCGATCACTAGGACAGCCCCAGCATTTT. The chain recombines TRBV15 with TRBJ1-5; no definite D call. CDR3 length: 13 amino acids. Per germline, CDR1 LNHNV and CDR2 YYDKDF (reference sequence). V lost 5 bases to trimming and J lost 7 bases, with 12 bases between them.

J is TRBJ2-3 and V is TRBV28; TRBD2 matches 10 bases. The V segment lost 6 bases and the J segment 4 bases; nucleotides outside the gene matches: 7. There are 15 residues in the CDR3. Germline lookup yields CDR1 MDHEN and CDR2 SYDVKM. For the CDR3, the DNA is TGTGCCAGCAGCTGGGGAGCGGGAGGGCCAGATACGCAGTATTTT. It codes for CASSWGAGGPDTQYF.